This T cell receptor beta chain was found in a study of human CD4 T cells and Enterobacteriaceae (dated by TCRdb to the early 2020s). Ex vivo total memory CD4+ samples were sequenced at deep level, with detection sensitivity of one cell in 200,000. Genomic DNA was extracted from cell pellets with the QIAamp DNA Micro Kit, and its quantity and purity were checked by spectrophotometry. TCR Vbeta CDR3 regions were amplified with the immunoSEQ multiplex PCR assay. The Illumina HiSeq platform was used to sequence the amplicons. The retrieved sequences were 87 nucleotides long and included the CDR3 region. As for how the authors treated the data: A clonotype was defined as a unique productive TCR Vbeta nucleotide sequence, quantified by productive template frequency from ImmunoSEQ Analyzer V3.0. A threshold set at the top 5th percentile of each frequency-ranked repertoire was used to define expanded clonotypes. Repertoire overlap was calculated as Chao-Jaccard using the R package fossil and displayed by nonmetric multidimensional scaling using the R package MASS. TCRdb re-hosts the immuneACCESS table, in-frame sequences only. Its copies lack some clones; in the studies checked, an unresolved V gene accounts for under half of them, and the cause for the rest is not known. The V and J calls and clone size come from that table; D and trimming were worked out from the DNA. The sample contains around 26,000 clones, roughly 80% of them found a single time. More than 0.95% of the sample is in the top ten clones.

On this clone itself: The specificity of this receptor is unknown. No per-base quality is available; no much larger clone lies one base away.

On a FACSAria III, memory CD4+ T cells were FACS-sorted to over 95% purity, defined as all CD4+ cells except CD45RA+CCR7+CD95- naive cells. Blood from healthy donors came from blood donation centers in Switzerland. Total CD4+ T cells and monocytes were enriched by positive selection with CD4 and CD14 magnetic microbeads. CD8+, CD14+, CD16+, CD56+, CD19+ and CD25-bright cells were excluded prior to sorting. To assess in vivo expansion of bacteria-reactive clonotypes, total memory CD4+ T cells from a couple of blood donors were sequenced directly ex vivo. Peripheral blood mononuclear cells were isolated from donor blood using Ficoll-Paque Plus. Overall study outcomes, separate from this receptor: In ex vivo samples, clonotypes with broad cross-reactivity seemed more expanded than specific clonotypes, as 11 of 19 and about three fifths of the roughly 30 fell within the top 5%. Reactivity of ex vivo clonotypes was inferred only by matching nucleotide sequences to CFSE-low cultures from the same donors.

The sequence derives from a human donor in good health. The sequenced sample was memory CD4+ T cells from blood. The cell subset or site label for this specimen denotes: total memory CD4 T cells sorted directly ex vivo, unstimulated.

The DNA is TGTGCCAGCAGTCCCTCGGTGGGCGGCCAAGAGACCCAGTACTTC. Its translation is CASSPSVGGQETQYF. The rearranged chain carries TRBV28 and TRBJ2-5; the D segment cannot be called with confidence. V loses 5 bases, J loses 1 base, and the germline ends lie 14 bases apart. The germline V gene yields MDHEN for CDR1 and SYDVKM for CDR2. The cysteine opens and the phenylalanine closes a CDR3 of 15 amino acids. The kept DNA is CDR3 alone, 45 bases in frame from the first base.